This T cell receptor (beta chain) was identified in a study of T cell repertoires in cytomegalovirus infection. Study overall: Shared public TCR beta signatures pointed to both CMV infection and a matching HLA type.

Findings and limits, study-wide: Cumulative frequency (of public TCR beta family members) identified carriers of CMV plus the relevant HLA. The study found HLA-C-restricted CMV-specific TCR beta clonotypes dominating the ex vivo response.

J lost 8 bases, V lost 5 bases, and 4 bases had no gene match. The germline CDR1 and CDR2 sequences are SGHVS and FQNEAQ. The CDR3 is 12 amino acids. This clonotype appeared many times. Its specificity is not known. Each CDR3 protein is one row after TCRdb ran MiXCR on the reads. This table has 490,000 or so distinct CDR3 sequences, about 10% appearing once. Input material: PBMCs. The sequence was collected from a human donor in good health (CMV status not recorded). Some clones in this sample may be carry-over from other donors' samples. The rearrangement joins TRBV7-8 to TRBJ1-2; 8 bases agree with TRBD1. The CDR3 DNA is TGTGCCAGCAGCCCAGGGGACAGGGGCTACACCTTC. It is translated as CASSPGDRGYTF.